This T cell receptor beta chain was obtained from a study of low-dose radiotherapy and immunotherapy resistance in tumors (dated by TCRdb to the early 2020s). Regarding the research as a whole: Cohort 1 received 0.5 Gy per fraction every 2 weeks, with a prescribed total PTV dose of 6.5 Gy. Patients in Cohort 2 were given 1 Gy per fraction every two weeks, for a total of 13 Gy across 26 weeks. Randomization of trial participants into treatment groups was not performed. Patients were given nivolumab as a 240 mg flat dose every two weeks and ipilimumab at 1 mg/kg every six weeks, with both drugs delivered intravenously. Eight patients were included in the translational analysis: three from the first dose cohort and the first five from the second dose cohort. Cyclophosphamide 200 mg/m2 was administered intravenously every two weeks, one day before each radiation and immunotherapy administration. Aspirin 300 mg was taken orally once daily by patients for four cycles, starting on cycle 1 day 1.

The meaning of the sample's time point label: before trial treatment. Donors were enrolled in RACIN, a single-arm phase I dose-escalation trial in which nivolumab, ipilimumab, aspirin, low-dose cyclophosphamide and low-dose radiotherapy were combined. Eligible patients had advanced, TIL-negative solid tumors. This clonotype was counted many times. There is no known antigen for this receptor. No base quality values were provided; no much bigger clone lies one nucleotide off. Data came from an Illumina HiSeq 2500. First-strand cDNA was synthesized with Superscript III and a set of TRAV- and TRBV-specific primers, covering both TCRalpha and TCRbeta chains. An approximately 20-cycle PCR with Phusion amplified the TCRs, pairing a constant-region primer with the adapter that was attached to the V primers. The isolated mRNA was amplified using the MessageAmp II aRNA Amplification Kit, with in vitro transcription performed for approximately 16 hours at 37 degrees C. mRNA for TCR sequencing was isolated with the Dynabeads mRNA DIRECT Purification Kit. Indexed Illumina adapters were added in a second roughly 25-cycle Phusion PCR, and the resulting products were purified with AMPure XP beads. As for how the authors treated the data: Custom Perl scripts pooled TCR sequences encoding the same protein, removed out-of-frame sequences and computed each clonotype's abundance. TCR sequences supported by only a single read were excluded from analysis. Shannon entropy, Gini index, clonality, richness, and the frequency of TCRs shared between repertoires were included as repertoire metrics. The public reads were quality trimmed at Q25 with fastp and then assembled into clones with MiXCR by TCRdb, keeping productive beta chains. Merged by CDR3 protein, the rows form single entries marked with the most common genes and DNA. The V and J calls come from TCRdb's annotation, not from the publication. This sample is represented by fewer than 90,000 distinct CDR3 sequences; around 30% of them were singletons. The ten largest clones add up to 11% of the sample.

The CDR3, from cysteine to phenylalanine, totals 12 residues. CDR3 DNA only is kept here, 36 bases in frame from base 1. The germline V gene provides CDR1 SGHTA and CDR2 FQGNSA. The V end loses 1 base and the J end loses 8 bases, and a stretch of 5 bases separates them. The receptor comes from a female donor with ovarian cancer. The source was PBMCs, collected before treatment. The chain is made from TRBV7-2 and TRBJ1-4, with no confident D gene call. The DNA sequence follows: TGTGCCAGCAGCTTAGTAGACGAAAAACTGTTTTTT. It translates as CASSLVDEKLFF.